This TCR beta chain appears in the sequencing data of a study of graft-versus-host responses after intestinal transplantation. Study details: In this cohort, recipients had multivisceral, liver-intestinal, or isolated intestinal transplants.

Per the germline V gene, CDR1 is SGHAT and CDR2 is FQNNGV. This CDR3 is built from 14 residues. The V segment lost 5 bases and the J segment 4 bases; nucleotides outside the gene matches: 7. In the case of this clone: Its antigen is undetermined.

The data were produced by immunoSEQ multiplex PCR, yet TCRdb's version contains in-frame clones alone and is incomplete. The repertoire holds approximately 75,000 clones, with 85% to 95% as singletons. The material sequenced was unstimulated CD8+ T cells sorted from spleen or lymph node cells, taken before intestinal transplant. The source of this sequence is a human donor who received an intestinal transplant. The chain recombines TRBV11-2 with TRBJ2-7; TRBD1 agrees at 8 bases. Written as DNA, the CDR3 is TGTGCCAGCAGCCCGGACAGGGTATTGTACGAGCAGTACTTC. It specifies CASSPDRVLYEQYF.